These T cell receptor beta chains were read from a single sample in a study of control samples from healthy donors and cancer patients. The method was immunoSEQ multiplex PCR; TCRdb's version includes in-frame clones alone and lacks a portion of them. The sample carries approximately 68,000 clones, 65% to 85% recorded once. Source material: blood. These receptors were obtained from a man aged 55 to 70 in good health. The CDR3 runs from the conserved cysteine through the conserved F or W. D genes are given only for firm matches. Size tells how often a clone was seen (once, few, many) or the class of an expanded clone, and some rows leave it out.

>TRBJ1-1|-|-|TRBV6-5
CASSPELINTEAFF
TGTGCCAGCAGCCCCGAACTGATAAACACTGAAGCTTTCTTT
>TRBJ1-1|-|once|TRBV6-4
CASSPPGAGNTEAFF
TGTGCCAGCAGTCCCCCAGGGGCAGGGAACACTGAAGCTTTCTTT
>TRBJ1-5|TRBD1|-|TRBV13
CASSSGQTYQPQHF
TGTGCCAGCAGCTCGGGACAGACCTATCAGCCCCAGCATTTT
>TRBJ1-6|-|-|TRBV5-4
CASTQGPREESPLHF
TGTGCCAGCACCCAGGGACCGAGGGAGGAATCACCCCTCCACTTT
>TRBJ2-1|-|-|TRBV7-9
CASSSSPEKLVGEQFF
TGTGCCAGCAGCTCCTCCCCGGAAAAACTAGTCGGGGAGCAGTTCTTC
>TRBJ1-4|-|once|TRBV14
CASSAVGSWGEKLFF
TGTGCCAGCAGCGCCGTGGGCTCTTGGGGGGAAAAACTGTTTTTT
>TRBJ1-1|-|-|TRBV3-1/TRBV3-2
CASSHGWNTEAFF
TGTGCCAGCAGCCACGGGTGGAACACTGAAGCTTTCTTT
>TRBJ2-3|TRBD2|-|TRBV7-9
CASSLGASGSTDTQYF
TGTGCCAGCAGCTTAGGGGCTAGCGGGAGCACAGATACGCAGTATTTT
>TRBJ2-1|TRBD1|few|TRBV27
CASSSSTGTGEQFF
TGTGCCAGCAGTTCCTCGACAGGGACGGGTGAGCAGTTCTTC
>TRBJ2-3|TRBD1|few|TRBV18
CASSLGQGGTDTQYF
TGTGCCAGCTCACTGGGACAGGGAGGCACAGATACGCAGTATTTT
>TRBJ2-7|TRBD1|-|TRBV27
CASRRQGSYEQYF
TGTGCCAGCAGACGACAGGGCTCCTACGAGCAGTACTTC
>TRBJ2-1|-|once|TRBV11-3
CASSLGGGLYNEQFF
TGTGCCAGCAGCTTAGGGGGGGGCTTGTACAATGAGCAGTTCTTC
>TRBJ1-3|TRBD1|-|TRBV2
CASRGDRSGNTIYF
TGTGCCAGCAGGGGGGACAGAAGTGGAAACACCATATATTTT
>TRBJ2-1|TRBD1|-|TRBV14
CASSQDYSPRQGRTTGGGLQFF
TGTGCCAGCAGCCAAGATTATTCCCCAAGACAGGGGAGGACGACCGGGGGTGGACTGCAGTTCTTC
>TRBJ1-5|-|-|TRBV19
CASSIRRQVSNQPQHF
TGTGCCAGTAGTATACGAAGACAGGTTAGCAATCAGCCCCAGCATTTT
>TRBJ2-1|-|-|TRBV7-2
CASSSGVGGYNEQFF
TGTGCCAGCAGCTCAGGGGTAGGTGGCTACAATGAGCAGTTCTTC
>TRBJ1-2|-|-|TRBV7-2
CASSLVGGVNYGYTF
TGTGCCAGCAGCTTAGTTGGGGGGGTTAACTATGGCTACACCTTC
>TRBJ1-2|-|-|TRBV28
CASRPGHLNYGYTF
TGTGCCAGCAGGCCGGGACACCTTAACTATGGCTACACCTTC
>TRBJ2-6|TRBD1|-|TRBV27
CASSSDRGLPGANVLTF
TGTGCCAGCAGTTCTGACAGGGGGCTGCCTGGGGCCAACGTCCTGACTTTC
>TRBJ2-7|TRBD1|-|TRBV6-5
CASSFRDRGSYEQYF
TGTGCCAGCAGTTTCCGGGACAGGGGCTCCTACGAGCAGTACTTC
>TRBJ2-2|-|-|TRBV6-1
CASSDRVGASTGELFF
TGTGCCAGCAGTGACAGGGTGGGTGCTTCGACCGGGGAGCTGTTTTTT
>TRBJ2-2|TRBD1|-|TRBV4-3
CASSQNGGTGDTGELFF
TGCGCCAGCAGCCAAAATGGGGGGACAGGTGACACCGGGGAGCTGTTTTTT
>TRBJ1-2|TRBD1|-|TRBV7-2
CASSPPGGSRDGYTF
TGTGCCAGCAGCCCCCCAGGGGGGTCCAGAGATGGCTACACCTTC
>TRBJ2-1|-|-|TRBV7-9
CASTRTPYNEQFF
TGTGCCAGCACGAGAACCCCCTACAATGAGCAGTTCTTC
>TRBJ2-3|TRBD2|-|TRBV30
CAGSPGLATDTQYF
TGTGCCGGATCTCCGGGACTAGCGACAGATACGCAGTATTTT
>TRBJ1-2|TRBD1|-|TRBV19
CASRVGQGNYGYTF
TGTGCCAGTAGGGTGGGACAGGGGAACTATGGCTACACCTTC
>TRBJ1-5|-|few|TRBV27
CASRGTTGVQPQHF
TGTGCCAGCAGGGGGACGACGGGGGTTCAGCCCCAGCATTTT
>TRBJ2-1|-|-|TRBV27
CASSSQGRANNEQFF
TGTGCCAGCAGTTCTCAGGGGAGGGCGAACAATGAGCAGTTCTTC
>TRBJ2-1|TRBD2|-|TRBV10-3
CAISETSGLAGAINEQFF
TGTGCCATCAGTGAAACTTCCGGACTAGCGGGAGCAATCAATGAGCAGTTCTTC
>TRBJ1-1|-|-|TRBV25-1
CASSEGGRAVMNTEAFF
TGTGCCAGCAGTGAAGGGGGGCGGGCAGTGATGAACACTGAAGCTTTCTTT
>TRBJ2-2|-|-|TRBV2
CASLWADGSGELFF
TGTGCCAGCCTATGGGCAGATGGGAGCGGGGAGCTGTTTTTT
>TRBJ2-1|TRBD2|-|TRBV10-3
CAISESTSGSNEQFF
TGTGCCATCAGTGAGTCAACTAGCGGGAGCAATGAGCAGTTCTTC
>TRBJ1-4|TRBD1|-|TRBV7-9
CASSQKDRDVNEKLFF
TGTGCCAGCAGTCAAAAGGACAGGGACGTTAATGAAAAACTGTTTTTT
>TRBJ2-2|-|-|TRBV5-4
CASSFPTAPGELFF
TGTGCCAGCAGCTTCCCGACAGCACCCGGGGAGCTGTTTTTT
>TRBJ1-6|TRBD1|-|TRBV19
CASSELDRVSPLHF
TGTGCCAGTAGTGAGCTCGACAGGGTTTCACCCCTCCACTTT
>TRBJ2-2|-|once|TRBV12-3/TRBV12-4
CASSATGELFF
TGTGCCAGCAGTGCCACCGGGGAGCTGTTTTTT
>TRBJ2-7|TRBD1|-|TRBV24-1
CATSEGTAPYEQYF
TGTGCCACCAGTGAGGGGACAGCTCCCTACGAGCAGTACTTC